The following is a T cell receptor beta chain sequence with its context. No antigen is known for it. The CDR3 is 13 amino acids. The germline V gene encodes CDR1 ENHRY and CDR2 SYGVKD. V shed 3 bases and J shed 2 bases, with 7 bases lying between them. The record originates from a study of glioma-infiltrating T cells. Study outcomes and limitations: Very few CDR3 sequences were shared between tissue and blood. Gliomas, especially low-grade, showed above-expected tissue-blood divergence; non-neoplastic patients showed below.

The iRepertoire nested amplicon-rescue multiplex PCR amplified TCR alpha and beta CDR3s from RNA. Input was roughly 100-450 ng of tissue mRNA or PBMC total RNA. Each CDR3 protein is one row after TCRdb ran MiXCR on the multiplex PCR reads. The sample includes around 150,000 distinct CDR3 sequences, about two fifths of them seen just once. The receptor comes from a human donor with low-grade glioma or glioblastoma, undergoing nonglioma brain surgery, or in good health (not recorded which). Material: glioma tissue, nonneoplastic brain tissue, or PBMCs (not recorded which). The chain carries TRBV10-3 and TRBJ1-1, with D perhaps matching TRBD1 (5 bases). CDR3 sequence (DNA): TGTGCCATCAGTGACGGGGCAAACACTGAAGCTTTCTTT. Translating it yields CAISDGANTEAFF.